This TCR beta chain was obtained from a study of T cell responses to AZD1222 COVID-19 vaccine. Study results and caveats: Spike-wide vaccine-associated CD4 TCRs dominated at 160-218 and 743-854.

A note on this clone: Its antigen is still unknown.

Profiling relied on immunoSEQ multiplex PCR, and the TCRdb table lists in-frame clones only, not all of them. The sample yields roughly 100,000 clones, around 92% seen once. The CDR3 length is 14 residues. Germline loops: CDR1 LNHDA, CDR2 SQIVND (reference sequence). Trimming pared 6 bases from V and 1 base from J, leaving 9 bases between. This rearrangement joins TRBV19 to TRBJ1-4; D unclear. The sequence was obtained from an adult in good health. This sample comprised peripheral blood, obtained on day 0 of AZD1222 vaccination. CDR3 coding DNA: TGTGCCAGTAGCCGGACGGGAACTAATGAAAAACTGTTTTTT. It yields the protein CASSRTGTNEKLFF.